This entry lists 29 T cell receptor beta chains sequenced from one sample in a study of beta chain features in type 1 diabetes. Study conclusions and caveats: Shorter TCRB CDR3s, moderately but significantly so, were found in Type 1 diabetes patients in all four CD4+ subsets.

As every portion of the isolated RNA was reverse transcribed, the sequencing read expressed TCRB transcripts. The table came from immunoSEQ multiplex PCR; TCRdb's copy has only in-frame clones and leaves some out. Among 140,000 or so clones, about 13% were seen once, and the ten largest hold 1.3%. Antigens of these TCRs are unknown. The source material was central memory CD4+ T cells from blood. These TCRs come from a man aged 18 to 30 with type 1 diabetes.

The gene calls are TRBV7-9 and TRBJ2-5; D remains unclear. Trimming removed 7 bases at V and 5 bases at J, with 17 bases between. Germline lookup yields CDR1 SEHNR and CDR2 FQNEAQ (reference sequence). The CDR3 length is 14 residues. The CDR3 DNA sequence: TGTGCCAGCACCCTTTTCTCCGCCGGCGAGACCCAGTACTTC. Protein: CASTLFSAGETQYF.

This rearrangement joins TRBV9 to TRBJ1-2; tentatively, D is TRBD1 (5 bases). V shed 4 bases and J shed 4 bases, with 17 bases lying between them. This CDR3 contains 15 residues. Germline V gene data show CDR1 as SGDLS and CDR2 as YYNGEE. CDR3 loop: CASSLGPGDGYGYTF. The CDR3 coding sequence is TGTGCCAGCAGCCTGGGGCCAGGCGATGGCTATGGCTACACCTTC.

This chain connects TRBV5-1 to TRBJ1-2, with no clear D. The germline CDR1 and CDR2 sequences are SGHRS and YFSETQ. The V end was cut by 7 bases, the J end by 2 bases, with 12 bases between. There are 13 residues in the CDR3. DNA for the CDR3: TGCGCCAGCTCCTTGCAGGCGAACTATGGCTACACCTTC. Translating gives CASSLQANYGYTF.

The V and J genes are TRBV6-5 and TRBJ1-6; D perhaps matches TRBD1 (5 bases). Looked up from germline, CDR1 is MNHEY and CDR2 is SVGAGI. This CDR3 is built from 13 residues. The germline V and J ends were trimmed by 10 bases and 10 bases, with 17 bases remaining between them. CDR3 nucleotide sequence: TGTGCCACCCGAAGGGGAGGAGAGTCACCCCTCCACTTT. Protein sequence: CATRRGGESPLHF.

This clone was picked up a small number of times. The gene calls are TRBV7-2 and TRBJ2-1; D is perhaps TRBD1 or TRBD2 (5 bases each). Between the trimmed V and J ends, which lost 5 bases and 7 bases, there was a span of 18 bases. The CDR3 has 15 amino acids. Germline values: CDR1 SGHTA, CDR2 FQGNSA. The CDR3: CASSRPGLESNEQFF. CDR3 nucleotides: TGTGCCAGCAGCCGCCCGGGGCTGGAGTCAAATGAGCAGTTCTTC.

This clone was seen a few times. V gene TRBV5-5 combines with J gene TRBJ1-6; the D gene is possibly TRBD1 (5 bases). Germline CDR1 SGHKS, CDR2 YYEKEE (reference sequence). Trimming left V 4 bases short and J 9 bases short, with 14 bases between. This CDR3 has 14 amino acids. Here the CDR3 reads CASSPGLASSPLHF. The CDR3 DNA reads TGTGCCAGCAGCCCGGGACTGGCCAGTTCACCCCTCCACTTT.

The J gene is TRBJ1-4, the V gene TRBV4-1; possibly TRBD1 for D (5 bases). V lost 4 bases to trimming and J lost 6 bases, with 18 bases between them. The CDR3 runs to 16 residues. Per germline, CDR1 MGHRA and CDR2 YSYEKL. This chain's CDR3 is CASSPYLDTSYEKLFF. The DNA of the CDR3 is TGCGCCAGCAGCCCGTACTTGGACACGAGCTATGAAAAACTGTTTTTT.

This clone was seen at least ten times. The CDR3 spells CASSLGSGTEAFF. Here the CDR3 DNA reads TGTGCCAGCAGCCTCGGGTCGGGCACTGAAGCTTTCTTT. The chain joins TRBV7-9 to TRBJ1-1; D uncertain. The CDR3 has 13 residues. Trimming took 5 bases from V and 4 from J, leaving 11 bases between them. Germline V lookup: CDR1 SEHNR, CDR2 FQNEAQ (reference sequence).

In this sample, this clone turned up a few times. This chain uses TRBV7-9 with TRBJ1-2; D unresolved. The germline gives CDR1 SEHNR, CDR2 FQNEAQ (reference sequence). The V end was cut by 6 bases, the J end by 6 bases, with 14 bases between. The CDR3 extends over 13 amino acids. CDR3: CASSPDLVDGYTF. DNA for the CDR3: TGTGCCAGCAGTCCAGATTTAGTTGATGGCTACACCTTC.

This clone has a handful of counts. The V and J genes are TRBV9 and TRBJ1-4; D perhaps matches TRBD1 (5 bases). The length of the CDR3 is 15 residues. The V end lost 0 bases, the J end lost 8 bases, and 14 bases lay between the germline ends. The germline CDR1 and CDR2 sequences are SGDLS and YYNGEE. CDR3 DNA: TGTGCCAGCAGCGTAGGGACACCGGCCCAGGAAAAACTGTTTTTT. Amino acids: CASSVGTPAQEKLFF.

Written as DNA, the CDR3 is TGTGCCAGCTCACCACCCGTGTTGAACACTGAAGCTTTCTTT. As protein: CASSPPVLNTEAFF. The chain uses TRBV18 and TRBJ1-1; no firm D call. With 0 bases removed from V and 0 bases from J, the gap between germline ends came to 5 bases. Per germline, CDR1 KGHSH and CDR2 LQKENI. The CDR3 runs to 14 residues.

This clone occurred many times. The chain links TRBV5-1 to TRBJ2-1; D is unclear. Germline lookup yields CDR1 SGHRS and CDR2 YFSETQ. V lost 0 bases and J lost 7, with 8 bases in between. This CDR3 spans 13 amino acids. CDR3 residues: CASSLDQGNEQFF. The CDR3 region has the DNA TGCGCCAGCAGCTTGGACCAAGGTAATGAGCAGTTCTTC.

The gene calls are TRBV6-5 and TRBJ1-2; unclear D gene. There are 16 residues in the CDR3. Germline CDR1 reads MNHEY; CDR2 reads SVGAGI. Trimming removed 0 bases at V and 6 bases at J, with 17 bases between. DNA of the CDR3: TGTGCCAGCAGTTACTCGAAGGCGAGCAGAGGAGATGGCTACACCTTC. Its translation: CASSYSKASRGDGYTF.

This clone was counted only a few times. This chain links TRBV5-1 with TRBJ2-2, with D uncertain. The CDR3 covers 15 residues. Between the trimmed V and J ends, which lost 2 bases and 0 bases, there was a span of 8 bases. Germline V gene data show CDR1 as SGHRS and CDR2 as YFSETQ. This CDR3 is CASSLGVTNTGELFF. CDR3 coding DNA: TGCGCCAGCAGCTTAGGAGTTACGAACACCGGGGAGCTGTTTTTT.

The genes are TRBV7-2 and TRBJ2-7, with a tentative D call TRBD2 (5 bases). Germline CDR1 reads SGHTA; CDR2 reads FQGNSA. Trimming removed 7 bases from V and 3 bases from J, with 10 bases in between. There are 12 residues in the CDR3. The CDR3 sequence is CASKEDLYEQYF. The CDR3 bases are TGTGCCAGCAAGGAGGACCTCTACGAGCAGTACTTC.

The chain carries TRBV6-5 and TRBJ2-2, with a tentative D call TRBD1 (6 bases). Per the germline V gene, CDR1 is MNHEY and CDR2 is SVGAGI. Deletions cut 6 bases from V and 6 bases from J, with 14 bases between. The CDR3 runs 14 residues. The CDR3 DNA reads as TGTGCCAGCAGCCGCACGGCAGGGGCCGGGGAGCTGTTTTTT. It yields the protein CASSRTAGAGELFF.

This sequence joins TRBV6-5 and TRBJ2-7; 7 nucleotides line up with TRBD1. Germline assignment: CDR1 MNHEY and CDR2 SVGAGI. The CDR3 consists of 14 residues. V gave up 5 bases and J gave up 7 bases; unmatched junction bases: 11. In DNA, the CDR3 is TGTGCCAGCAGTGTCAGACAGGGCCGAGTGGAGCAGTACTTC. It yields the protein CASSVRQGRVEQYF.

The J gene is TRBJ2-1, the V gene TRBV19; a weak D match, TRBD1 (5 bases). Germline V CDR1 and CDR2: LNHDA, SQIVND (reference sequence). Trimming pared 2 bases from V and 6 bases from J, leaving 11 bases between. This CDR3 is 14 amino acids long. As DNA, the CDR3 is TGTGCCAGTAGTATACAGGGTTTGTCCAATGAGCAGTTCTTC. Encoded protein: CASSIQGLSNEQFF.

A few counts support this clone. V is TRBV20-1 and J is TRBJ1-3; D might be TRBD1 (6 bases). Trimming removed 6 bases at V and 8 bases at J, with 11 bases between. Germline V lookup: CDR1 DFQATT, CDR2 SNEGSKA (reference sequence). The CDR3 has 11 amino acids. The CDR3 here is CSARGVDTIYF. The CDR3 region has the DNA TGCAGTGCCAGGGGTGTAGACACCATATATTTT.

The chain couples TRBV7-9 to TRBJ2-7, with D uncertain. Germline CDR1 SEHNR, CDR2 FQNEAQ (reference sequence). V lost 5 bases and J 7 bases, leaving 12 bases between the germline ends. There are 12 residues in the CDR3. The CDR3 loop reads CASSIGPREQYF. In nucleotides, the CDR3 is TGTGCCAGCAGCATCGGGCCGCGGGAGCAGTACTTC.

This clone was seen a handful of times. The chain has TRBV6-1 and TRBJ2-1; D gene ambiguous. The germline V and J ends were trimmed by 4 bases and 5 bases, with 12 bases remaining between them. The CDR3 runs 14 residues. CDR1 and CDR2 (germline): MNHNS, SASEGT. This CDR3 is CASSGRPTNNEQFF. The CDR3 DNA sequence: TGTGCCAGCAGTGGGCGGCCAACTAACAATGAGCAGTTCTTC.

This rearrangement joins TRBV9 to TRBJ1-2; no firm D call. Germline loops: CDR1 SGDLS, CDR2 YYNGEE. This CDR3 spans 13 amino acids. Between the trimmed V and J ends, which lost 0 bases and 7 bases, there was a span of 10 bases. This CDR3 reads CASSVALHGGYTF. CDR3 nucleotides: TGTGCCAGCAGCGTAGCCTTGCATGGTGGCTACACCTTC. Drawing the rest from reference TRBV9 and TRBJ1-2, the complete variable domain is DSGVTQTPKHLITATGQRVTLRCSPRSGDLSVYWYQQSLDQGLQFLIQYYNGEERAKGNILERFSAQQFPDLHSELNLSSLELGDSALYFCASSVALHGGYTFGSGTRLTVV.

This clone appeared a few times. The rearrangement joins TRBV30 to TRBJ1-2; maybe TRBD1 (5 bases). The germline V gene encodes CDR1 GTSNPN and CDR2 SVGIG (reference sequence). The V end was cut by 8 bases, the J end by 7 bases, with 17 bases between. The CDR3 is 12 residues long. The CDR3 sequence: CALRADESGYTF. In nucleotides, the CDR3 is TGTGCCCTCAGGGCTGACGAGTCTGGCTACACCTTC.

The sample holds many counts of this clone. The V call is TRBV4-2, the J call TRBJ1-1; TRBD1 matches at 7 bases. Germline CDR1 and CDR2: LGHNA and YNFKEQ. CDR3 length: 16 residues. The ends lost 1 base at V and 4 bases at J; junction bases unmatched: 9. The CDR3 spells CASSQGFGTVSTEAFF. CDR3 bases: TGTGCCAGCAGCCAAGGGTTCGGGACAGTGAGCACTGAAGCTTTCTTT.

The table lists this clone with a few counts. V and J are TRBV9 and TRBJ2-7; 9 bases agree with TRBD2. The CDR3 is made up of 15 amino acids. Germline CDR1 SGDLS, CDR2 YYNGEE. After removal of 2 bases from V and 2 bases from J, the junction contained 5 bases not matched to a gene. The CDR3 nucleotides are TGTGCCAGCAGCGTCGGGACTAGCCTAGCCTACGAGCAGTACTTC. The encoded protein is CASSVGTSLAYEQYF.

About this clone: The sample carries other DNA sequences with the same CDR3. The rearrangement uses TRBV29-1 and TRBJ1-1; D is unresolved. Trimming removed 4 bases from V and 0 bases from J, with 9 bases in between. Germline CDR1 reads SQVTM; CDR2 reads ANQGSEA. There are 13 residues in the CDR3. The CDR3 reads CSVVPGVNTEAFF. In DNA form, the CDR3 reads TGCAGCGTTGTACCAGGTGTGAACACTGAAGCTTTCTTT.

In its sample, this clone was seen a few times. The CDR3 reads CSVEGQETYNEQFF. The CDR3 DNA reads TGCAGCGTTGAAGGGCAGGAAACGTACAATGAGCAGTTCTTC. J is TRBJ2-1 and V is TRBV29-1; D gene ambiguous. Deletions cut 1 base from V and 4 bases from J, with 11 bases between. The CDR3 contains 14 residues. Germline V gene lookup returns CDR1 SQVTM and CDR2 ANQGSEA.

This clone has a handful of counts. The V gene is TRBV29-1, the J gene TRBJ2-2; D is unclear. The CDR3 is 12 residues long. CDR1 and CDR2 (germline): SQVTM, ANQGSEA. The ends were cut back, 2 bases at V and 2 bases at J, with 3 bases in the middle. The CDR3 DNA sequence: TGCAGCGTTGAACCCAACACCGGGGAGCTGTTTTTT. Protein: CSVEPNTGELFF.

The gene calls are TRBV11-3 and TRBJ2-7, with D tentatively TRBD2 (7 bases). V lost 6 bases, J lost 2 bases, and 17 bases lay in between. The V gene's germline CDR1 is SGHNT and CDR2 YENEEA. This CDR3 has 15 amino acids. In DNA, the CDR3 is TGTGCCAGCAGACCTGATACGGGGGGCCCCTACGAGCAGTACTTC. Encoded protein: CASRPDTGGPYEQYF. The full variable domain, in which reference TRBV11-3 and TRBJ2-7 provide the parts outside the CDR3, is EAGVVQSPRYKIIEKKQPVAFWCNPISGHNTLYWYLQNLGQGPELLIRYENEEAVDDSQLPKDRFSAERLKGVDSTLKIQPAELGDSAVYLCASRPDTGGPYEQYFGPGTRLTVT.